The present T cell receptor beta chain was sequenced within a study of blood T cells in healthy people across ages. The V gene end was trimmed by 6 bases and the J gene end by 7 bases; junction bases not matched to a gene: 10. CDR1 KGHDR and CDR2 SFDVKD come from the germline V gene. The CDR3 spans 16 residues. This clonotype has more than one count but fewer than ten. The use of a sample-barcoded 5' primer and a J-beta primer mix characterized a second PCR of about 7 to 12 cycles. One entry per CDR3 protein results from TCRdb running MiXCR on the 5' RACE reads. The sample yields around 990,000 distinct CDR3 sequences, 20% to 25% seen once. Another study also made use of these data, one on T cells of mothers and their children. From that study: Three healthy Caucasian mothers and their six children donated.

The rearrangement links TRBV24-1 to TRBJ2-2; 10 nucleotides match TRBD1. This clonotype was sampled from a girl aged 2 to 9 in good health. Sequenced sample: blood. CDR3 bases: TGTGCCACCAGTCGCCCCACGACAGGGGGCATCGGGGAGCTGTTTTTT. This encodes CATSRPTTGGIGELFF.